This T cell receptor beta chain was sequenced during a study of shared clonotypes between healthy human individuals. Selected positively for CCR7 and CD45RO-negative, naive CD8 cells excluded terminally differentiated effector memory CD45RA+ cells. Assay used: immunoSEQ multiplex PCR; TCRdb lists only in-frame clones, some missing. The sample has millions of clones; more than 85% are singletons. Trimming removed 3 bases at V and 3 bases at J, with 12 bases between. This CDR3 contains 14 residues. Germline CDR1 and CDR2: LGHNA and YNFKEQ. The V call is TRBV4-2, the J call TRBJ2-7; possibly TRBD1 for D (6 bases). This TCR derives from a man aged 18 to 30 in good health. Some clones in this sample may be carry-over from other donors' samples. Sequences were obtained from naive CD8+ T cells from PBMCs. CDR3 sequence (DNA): TGTGCCAGCAGCCAGGGGGCTGGAGTCTACGAGCAGTACTTC. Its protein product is CASSQGAGVYEQYF.